This T cell receptor beta chain was identified in a study of cytomegalovirus exposure and HLA in healthy donors. Study-level results: Upon later analysis, TCR association rates were observed to vary by HLA locus, being highest for DRB1 and lowest for HLA-C. Owing to their indistinguishability, certain V segments, notably TRBV6-2 and TRBV6-3, were excluded.

The CDR3 sequence is 12 residues long. V was pared by 3 bases and J by 6 bases, with 2 bases of the junction left unmatched. Germline CDR1 reads SGHVS; CDR2 reads FNYEAQ. Primers: 60 Vbeta forward and 13 Jbeta reverse. Clones were sequenced by immunoSEQ multiplex PCR, and TCRdb holds only the in-frame ones, with some missing. The sample has 46,000 or so clones, about 64% seen once. At the time of sampling, donors were nominally healthy, though unrecorded immune exposures were likely. About this clone itself: Antigen unknown.

This receptor was identified in a man in his sixties in good health and CMV-seropositive. The sample consisted of PBMCs. The chain recombines TRBV7-6 with TRBJ2-7, with 7 bases identical to TRBD2. CDR3 in DNA: TGTGCCAGCAGCTTTTCGGGGGGCGAGCAGTACTTC. Protein: CASSFSGGEQYF.